The 3 T cell receptor beta chains below come from one sample, sequenced in a study of human T cells and chemical hapten exposure. Time point: patch test 2, 6 weeks after DPC sensitization. Regarding treatment: therapeutic diphenylcyclopropenone sensitization with weekly scalp DPC. TCRdb re-called the RACE reads through MiXCR, storing one row per CDR3 protein. The sample holds tens of thousands of distinct CDR3 sequences, 6% to 8.5% seen once. This specimen consisted of whole blood, obtained in connection with sensitization to the hapten diphenylcyclopropenone (DPC). The receptors stem from a woman in her 30s with alopecia areata. Some clones in this sample may be carry-over from other donors' samples.

The table lists this clonotype with a few counts. This sequence joins TRBV6-2 or TRBV6-3 and TRBJ2-7, with D possibly being TRBD1 (6 bases). V was clipped by 2 bases and J by 0 bases, with 14 bases between them. This CDR3 has 16 amino acids. Germline V gene sequence: CDR1 MNHEY, CDR2 SVGEGT. For the CDR3, the DNA is TGTGCCAGCAGTTACGGGGGCCGCACTCTCTCCTACGAGCAGTACTTC. Protein product: CASSYGGRTLSYEQYF.

On this clonotype: This may be a read error: a much more frequent sequence differs by one nucleotide. The chain recombines TRBV7-8 with TRBJ1-1, with D uncertain. The CDR3 is 17 residues long. CDR1 is SGHVS, CDR2 FQNEAQ, per germline. The DNA of the CDR3 is TGTGCCAGCAACTTATCCGAGGGCGCGACCATGAACACTGAAGCTTTCTTT. Translated, it gives CASNLSEGATMNTEAFF.

This clonotype was observed at least ten times. The CDR3 region has the DNA TGTGCCAGCAGGTACAGGGATCAGCCCCAGCATTTT. Its translation: CASRYRDQPQHF. V is TRBV12-3 or TRBV12-4 and J is TRBJ1-5; D is possibly TRBD1 (6 bases). V shed 6 bases and J shed 5 bases, with 8 bases lying between them. This CDR3 has 12 amino acids.